The T cell receptor (beta chain) under discussion was sequenced for a study of blood T cell repertoires in COVID-19 (dated by TCRdb to about 2020). As for the study more broadly: Samples covering the acute and convalescent phases of COVID-19 were provided by collaborators in the United States, Italy and Spain. Samples were obtained from the ongoing ImmuneRACE study (first 160 participants) and from over 1,000 subjects provided by 6 global collaborators. The dataset comprised deeply sampled blood TCRbeta repertoires from subjects exposed to, actively infected with, or recovered from COVID-19. The sample metadata nearly always contained a de-identified subject ID, COVID-19 status, age in years and sex. The material from the prospective study consisted of cDNA or gDNA derived from T cells, B-cell-depleted T cells, or PBMCs. A freely available public database, intended as a resource for researchers studying the immune response to SARS-CoV-2, is where the repertoires were released. Where available, HLA class I and class II types were obtained from metadata supplied by the sample provider rather than from assay-based typing. Beyond this particular receptor, the publication reports: How much clinical and demographic metadata was included differed by source and by participant, and the metadata was provided uncurated.

The immunoSEQ Assay, a bias-controlled multiplex PCR, was used to amplify TCRbeta CDR3 regions from genomic DNA. As for how the authors treated the data: Within the assay, amplification of reference gene primers was used to estimate how many nucleated cells each sample contained. To quantify the absolute abundance of each unique TCRbeta CDR3 rearrangement, sequence reads were collapsed and filtered. For each sample, productive Simpson clonality was calculated as the square root of Simpson's diversity index across productive rearrangements. In TCRdb, the immuneACCESS table is reduced to in-frame sequences with V and J assigned. These tables do not hold every clone; where another copy was compared, an unresolved V gene accounts for under half, and the others remain unexplained. V and J calls and clone size are given by that table; D and trimming were obtained from the DNA. Here the sample has 200,000 or so clones; about 80% occur a single time. The ten most abundant clones make up around 7% of the sample.

Participants in the prospective study were enrolled through a virtual design, were aged about 18 to 100 years, and lived in approximately 24 United States geographic areas. To assign participants to cohorts, the prospective study relied on clinical history that participants themselves reported in a screening survey and a study questionnaire. Recovered participants in ImmuneRACE Cohort 3 were defined by two consecutive negative NP/OP PCR tests, clearance by a healthcare professional, or resolution of symptoms. Mobile phlebotomists in the prospective study collected whole blood, serum and a nasopharyngeal or oropharyngeal swab from every participant. Prospective study participants could optionally give additional blood draws and questionnaires over an approximately two-month period. Before DNA extraction, blood samples from the prospective study were shipped at room temperature or frozen. This clone was seen a few times. Its antigen remains unidentified. There are no base qualities to consult, and no much larger clone falls within one base.

Relative to germline, V is missing 0 bases and J is missing 5 bases, with 1 base of the junction outside any gene match. The CDR3, from cysteine to phenylalanine, totals 14 residues. Of the read, only the CDR3 DNA is kept; its 42 bases are in frame from base 1. The origin of this receptor is a man aged 40-49 years who had recovered from COVID-19. Sequenced: PBMCs or T cells enriched from blood (not recorded which). The chain employs TRBV23-1 and TRBJ1-3, and 7 junction bases match TRBD1. TRBV23-1 counts as an open reading frame of uncertain function. At the DNA level, the sequence is TGCGCCAGCAGTCAATCGGGACAGAGAAACACCATATATTTT. This translates into CASSQSGQRNTIYF.